This T cell receptor (beta chain) appears in the sequencing data of a study of Ad26.COV2.S vaccination and SARS-CoV-2 variants. Study details: Participant was drawn from the COV1001 Ad26.COV2.S trial arm. Participants got Ad26.COV2.S intramuscularly, once or twice 56 days apart.

Repertoires were generated with immunoSEQ multiplex PCR, while TCRdb's copy carries only in-frame clones and drops some. In the table there are roughly 700,000 clones, around 89% of which are singletons. Described treatment: about 20 received Ad26.COV2.S at low or high dose, single or two shots; 5 received placebo; per-sample allocation not given. On day 63 after the first injection, vaccine and placebo recipients gave samples. The CDR3 runs 15 residues. The germline V gene encodes CDR1 SGHVS and CDR2 FQNEAQ. V was clipped by 2 bases and J by 1 base, with 8 bases between them. The TCR sequence derives from a person between 18 and 65 years old who received the Ad26.COV2.S COVID-19 vaccine or a placebo. The specimen comprised peripheral blood, sampled in a trial of Ad26.COV2.S vaccine versus placebo. The chain recombines TRBV7-8 with TRBJ2-2; D remains unclear. This CDR3 is CASSLFQVNTGELFF. Here the CDR3 DNA reads TGTGCCAGCAGCTTATTTCAGGTGAACACCGGGGAGCTGTTTTTT.